This T cell receptor (beta chain) appears in the sequencing data of a study of vaccination effects on CD4 cells after COVID-19. Looking at the study overall: Samples were taken post-vaccine, and their median timing was 72 days after the second dose.

This clone was picked up a small number of times. Its antigen is still unknown. The assay was immunoSEQ multiplex PCR, and TCRdb's table has in-frame clones only and misses some. The top ten hold under 30% of the sample, which has 20,000 to 30,000 clones, around 74% seen once. General study results and limits: Both infection-induced and vaccine-induced clones contracted markedly at late post-vaccination timepoints.

The ViraFEST assay expanded antigen-specific CD4+ T cells with viral peptide pools before sequencing. Investigators separated out CD4+ T cells once more than nine days of culture had passed. Two-dose BNT162b2 or mRNA-1273 vaccination was given to participants. IL-2 at 9 to 10 IU/ml and peptides at about 10 ug/ml were added to cultured PBMC, roughly 1.8 million per well. The input for sequencing was CD4+ T cells from PBMCs cultured with HCoV-NL63 spike peptides, taken after COVID-19 vaccination. The clonotype comes from a human donor who received a COVID-19 vaccine.

CDR3 bases: TGCGCCAGCTCGTTTGCGGTCAACACTGAAGCTTTCTTT. This encodes CASSFAVNTEAFF. This sequence joins TRBV5-1 and TRBJ1-1; D is undetermined. The germline gives CDR1 SGHRS, CDR2 YFSETQ. This CDR3 has 13 residues. V dropped 7 bases and J dropped 2 bases, with 12 bases sitting between them.